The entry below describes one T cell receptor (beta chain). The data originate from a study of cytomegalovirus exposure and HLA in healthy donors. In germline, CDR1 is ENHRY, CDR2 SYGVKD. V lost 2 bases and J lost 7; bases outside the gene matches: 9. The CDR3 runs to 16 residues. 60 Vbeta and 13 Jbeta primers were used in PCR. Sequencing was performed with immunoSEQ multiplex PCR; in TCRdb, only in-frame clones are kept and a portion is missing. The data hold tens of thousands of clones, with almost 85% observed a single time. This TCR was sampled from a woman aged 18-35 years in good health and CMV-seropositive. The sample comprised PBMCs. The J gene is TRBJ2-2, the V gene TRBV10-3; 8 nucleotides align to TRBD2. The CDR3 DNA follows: TGTGCCATCAGTGAGGTAGAAGCGGGAGTAGGCGGGGAGCTGTTTTTT. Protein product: CAISEVEAGVGGELFF.